The T cell receptor beta chain described here comes from a study of blood T cells in healthy people across ages. Every participating donor contributed 7.5 to 10 milliliters of peripheral blood through a draw. This clonotype was recorded a few times. A second about 7 to 11 cycle PCR used barcoded and J-beta primers. TCRdb itself ran the 5' RACE reads through MiXCR, one entry per CDR3 protein. In the table there are about 1,500,000 distinct CDR3 sequences, 42% of which are singletons. The CDR3 runs to 17 residues. The germline V gene has CDR1 SGHVS and CDR2 FNYEAQ. This TCR was recovered from a woman aged 18-35 years in good health. The sample consisted of blood. The chain uses TRBV7-6 and TRBJ2-7; 10 bases line up with TRBD2. Matching the DNA end better, TRBJ2-5 makes the J call doubtful. The CDR3 region has the DNA TGTGCCAGCAGCTTAGTTTCTAGCGGGAGTCCCTGGGAGACCCAGTACTTC. Translating gives CASSLVSSGSPWETQYF.